The source of this TCR beta chain is a study of blood T cell repertoires in COVID-19. The overall study: Some COVID-19 samples were acute and others convalescent; all came from the United States, Italy and Spain.

Libraries were prepared by immunoSEQ multiplex PCR; TCRdb keeps only in-frame clonotypes and omits some of them. This sample has hundreds of thousands of clones; 75% to 90% occur once, and the top ten carry around 6%. Germline V gives CDR1 SGHRS, CDR2 YFSETQ. The length of the CDR3 is 13 residues. V was pared by 0 bases and J by 7 bases, with 11 bases between. A single count supports this clone. The chain couples TRBV5-1 to TRBJ2-7; tentatively, D is TRBD2 (5 bases). This TCR was recovered from a man between 60 and 75 years old who had recovered from COVID-19. Sequencing input: peripheral blood. The CDR3 loop is CASSLGGSWEQYF. The CDR3 DNA sequence: TGCGCCAGCAGCTTGGGAGGGTCGTGGGAGCAGTACTTC.